A single sample is the source of the 13 T cell receptor beta chains below, sequenced in a study of cytomegalovirus exposure and HLA in healthy donors. Only in-frame clones appear in the TCRdb table, and some are missing; sequencing was by immunoSEQ multiplex PCR. In the table there are some 210,000 clones, 87% of which are singletons. The specimen was PBMCs. All receptors come from a woman aged 18-35 years in good health and CMV-seropositive.

The gene calls are TRBV4-1 and TRBJ2-7, with TRBD2 as a possible D gene (6 bases). Germline CDR1 MGHRA, CDR2 YSYEKL. The CDR3 contains 15 residues. Trimming left V 0 bases short and J 6 bases short, with 15 bases between. The DNA for the CDR3 is TGCGCCAGCAGCCAAGAGGCGGGAACTCTACTCGAGCAGTACTTC. Its protein is CASSQEAGTLLEQYF.

This rearrangement joins TRBV7-9 to TRBJ2-7, with 10 bases that match TRBD2. With 3 bases clipped from V and 4 bases from J, the junction kept 3 bases outside the gene matches. Per the germline V gene, CDR1 is SEHNR and CDR2 is FQNEAQ (reference sequence). The CDR3 has 14 amino acids. In nucleotides, the CDR3 is TGTGCCAGCAGCTTTACTAGCGGGGTATACGAGCAGTACTTC. Its protein is CASSFTSGVYEQYF.

This clone was recorded once. The chain is built from TRBV10-3 and TRBJ2-1, with 13 bases aligning to TRBD2. Germline CDR1 and CDR2: ENHRY and SYGVKD. This CDR3 has 16 residues. After removal of 6 bases from V and 5 bases from J, the junction contained 7 bases not matched to a gene. The CDR3: CAISLRLAGGNNEQFF. The DNA for the CDR3 is TGTGCCATCAGCCTTAGACTAGCGGGAGGCAACAATGAGCAGTTCTTC.

The chain employs TRBV4-1 and TRBJ2-3, with 9 bases fitting TRBD1. Per germline, CDR1 MGHRA and CDR2 YSYEKL. The CDR3 has 16 amino acids. V lost 4 bases and J lost 7; bases outside the gene matches: 12. The CDR3 here is CASSLPPGQGRNTQYF. CDR3 nucleotides: TGCGCCAGCAGCCTCCCCCCGGGACAGGGAAGAAATACGCAGTATTTT.

V is TRBV9 and J is TRBJ1-2, with 9 bases matching TRBD1. CDR1 and CDR2 from the germline V gene are SGDLS and YYNGEE. The V segment lost 3 bases and the J segment 8 bases; nucleotides outside the gene matches: 8. CDR3 length: 14 residues. The CDR3 DNA reads as TGTGCCAGCAGCGCTTGGGACAGGGCGGGCGGCTACACCTTC. It yields the protein CASSAWDRAGGYTF.

The genes are TRBV28 and TRBJ1-1; maybe TRBD1 (6 bases). Trimming removed 5 bases from V and 5 bases from J, with 12 bases in between. The CDR3 has 13 residues. In germline, CDR1 is MDHEN, CDR2 SYDVKM. The CDR3 DNA is TGTGCCAGCAGTCCCGGGGGGCGAACTGAAGCTTTCTTT. As protein: CASSPGGRTEAFF. Looking up the rest from reference TRBV28 and TRBJ1-1 gives the full variable domain: DVKVTQSSRYLVKRTGEKVFLECVQDMDHENMFWYRQDPGLGLRLIYFSYDVKMKEKGDIPEGYSVSREKKERFSLILESASTNQTSMYLCASSPGGRTEAFFGQGTRLTVV.

The rearrangement links TRBV2 to TRBJ2-1, with a tentative D call TRBD1 (5 bases). The CDR3 loop spans 14 amino acids. V lost 1 base and J 4 bases, leaving 8 bases between the germline ends. Germline-derived CDR1 and CDR2 are SNHLY and FYNNEI. CDR3 sequence reads: CASSEGGLYNEQFF. The CDR3 DNA reads as TGTGCCAGCAGTGAAGGGGGCCTATACAATGAGCAGTTCTTC.

The chain is built from TRBV27 and TRBJ1-2; the D is unclear. This CDR3 is 14 amino acids long. V lost 5 bases, J lost 0 bases, and 10 bases lay in between. Germline-derived CDR1 and CDR2 are MNHEY and SMNVEV (reference sequence). The CDR3 spells CASSQRVANYGYTF. In DNA, the CDR3 is TGTGCCAGCAGTCAGAGGGTAGCTAACTATGGCTACACCTTC.

The genes are TRBV4-1 and TRBJ2-7; no definite D call. The ends were cut back, 2 bases at V and 3 bases at J, with 14 bases in the middle. The CDR3 is made up of 15 amino acids. Germline CDR1 MGHRA, CDR2 YSYEKL. For the CDR3, the DNA is TGCGCCAGCAGCCAATCAGACCCTGGAGTCTACGAGCAGTACTTC. Translated, it gives CASSQSDPGVYEQYF.

The chain couples TRBV27 to TRBJ2-7; a weak D match, TRBD2 (6 bases). This CDR3 region has 15 residues. V dropped 0 bases and J dropped 5 bases, with 14 bases sitting between them. Germline V gives CDR1 MNHEY, CDR2 SMNVEV (reference sequence). The CDR3 reads CASSLSPGSVHEQYF. The CDR3 region has the DNA TGTGCCAGCAGTTTATCCCCCGGGAGTGTACACGAGCAGTACTTC.

This clone turned up a few times. V usage is TRBV9 and J usage is TRBJ1-2; D gene unclear. CDR3 length: 14 residues. Germline CDR1 is SGDLS and CDR2 is YYNGEE. V lost 4 bases to trimming and J lost 1 base, with 11 bases between them. The chain's CDR3 is CASSPGVDNYGYTF. CDR3 DNA: TGTGCCAGCAGCCCCGGAGTGGATAACTATGGCTACACCTTC.

Only one count was recorded for this clone. The gene calls are TRBV7-9 and TRBJ2-7; 9 bases align to TRBD2. Germline lookup yields CDR1 SEHNR and CDR2 FQNEAQ (reference sequence). The CDR3 runs to 17 residues. The V gene end was trimmed by 5 bases and the J gene end by 1 base; junction bases not matched to a gene: 12. The CDR3 sequence is CASSIRAGGVQSYEQYF. The CDR3 nucleotides are TGTGCCAGCAGCATTCGAGCGGGAGGCGTTCAATCCTACGAGCAGTACTTC.

The chain is built from TRBV11-3 and TRBJ2-3, with TRBD1 identical over 9 bases. CDR1 is SGHNT, CDR2 YENEEA, per germline. V shed 5 bases, J shed 0 bases, and the junction held 6 bases outside the gene matches. The CDR3 is 16 amino acids. The CDR3 coding sequence is TGTGCCAGCAGCACCAGGGGACAGGGCAGCACAGATACGCAGTATTTT. This sequence encodes CASSTRGQGSTDTQYF.